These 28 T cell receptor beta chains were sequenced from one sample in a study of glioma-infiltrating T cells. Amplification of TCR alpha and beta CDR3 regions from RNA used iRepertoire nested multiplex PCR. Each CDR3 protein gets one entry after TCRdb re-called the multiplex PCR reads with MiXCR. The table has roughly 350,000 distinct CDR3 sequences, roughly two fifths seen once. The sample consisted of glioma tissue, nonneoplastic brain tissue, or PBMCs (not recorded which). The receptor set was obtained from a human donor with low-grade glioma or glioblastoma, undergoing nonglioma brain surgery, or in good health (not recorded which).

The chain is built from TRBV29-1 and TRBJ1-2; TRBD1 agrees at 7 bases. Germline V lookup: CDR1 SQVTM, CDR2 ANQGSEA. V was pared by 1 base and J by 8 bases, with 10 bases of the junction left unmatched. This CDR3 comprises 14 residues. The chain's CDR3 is CSVEGAGQARGYTF. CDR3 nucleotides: TGCAGCGTTGAAGGGGCTGGACAGGCAAGGGGCTACACCTTC.

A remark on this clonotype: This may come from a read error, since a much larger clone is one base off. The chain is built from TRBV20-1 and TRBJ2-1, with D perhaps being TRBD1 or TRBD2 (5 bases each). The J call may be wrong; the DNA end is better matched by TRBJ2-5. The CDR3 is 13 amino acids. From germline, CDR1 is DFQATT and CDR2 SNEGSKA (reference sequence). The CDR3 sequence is CSAQGGTQDTQYF. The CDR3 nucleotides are TGCAGTGCCCAGGGTGGGACCCAAGACACCCAGTACTTC.

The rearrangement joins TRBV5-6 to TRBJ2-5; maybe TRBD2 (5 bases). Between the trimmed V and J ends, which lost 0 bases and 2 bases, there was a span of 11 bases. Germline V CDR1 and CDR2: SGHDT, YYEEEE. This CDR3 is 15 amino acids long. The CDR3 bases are TGTGCCAGCAGCTTGGCCGGAGAGGGACAAGAGACCCAGTACTTC. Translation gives CASSLAGEGQETQYF.

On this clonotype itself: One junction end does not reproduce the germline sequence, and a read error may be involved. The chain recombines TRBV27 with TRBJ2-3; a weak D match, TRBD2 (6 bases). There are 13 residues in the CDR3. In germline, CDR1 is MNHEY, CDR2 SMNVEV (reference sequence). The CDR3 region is CASGLGLPDTQYF. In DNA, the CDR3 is TGTGCCAGCGGTTTAGGACTACCAGATACGCAGTATTTT.

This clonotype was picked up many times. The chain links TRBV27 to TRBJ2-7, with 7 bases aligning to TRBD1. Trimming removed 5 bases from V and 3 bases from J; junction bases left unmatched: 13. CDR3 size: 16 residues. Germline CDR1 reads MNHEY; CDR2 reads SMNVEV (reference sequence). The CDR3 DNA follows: TGTGCCAGCAGTCGCCAGGGGGTACAGAATGTCTACGAGCAGTACTTC. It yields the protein CASSRQGVQNVYEQYF.

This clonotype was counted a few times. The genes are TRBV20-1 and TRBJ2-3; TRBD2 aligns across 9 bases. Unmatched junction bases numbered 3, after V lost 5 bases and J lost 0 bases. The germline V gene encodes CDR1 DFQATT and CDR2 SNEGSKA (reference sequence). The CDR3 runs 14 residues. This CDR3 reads CSAWTSASTDTQYF. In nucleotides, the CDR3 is TGCAGTGCTTGGACTAGCGCTAGCACAGATACGCAGTATTTT.

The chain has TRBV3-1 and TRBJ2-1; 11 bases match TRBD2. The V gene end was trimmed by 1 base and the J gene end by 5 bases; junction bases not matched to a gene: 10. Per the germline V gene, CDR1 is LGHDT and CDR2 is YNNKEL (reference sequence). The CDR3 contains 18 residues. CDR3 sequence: CASSQGTSRLAGHNEQFF. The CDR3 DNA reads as TGTGCCAGCAGCCAAGGCACCTCCAGACTAGCGGGACACAATGAGCAGTTCTTC.

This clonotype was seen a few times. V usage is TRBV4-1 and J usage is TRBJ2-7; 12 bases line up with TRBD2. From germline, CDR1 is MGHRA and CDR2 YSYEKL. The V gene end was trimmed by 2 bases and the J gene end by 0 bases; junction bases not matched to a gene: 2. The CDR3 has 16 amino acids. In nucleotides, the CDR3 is TGCGCCAGCAGCCAATCGACTAGCGGGAGCTCCTACGAGCAGTACTTC. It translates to CASSQSTSGSSYEQYF.

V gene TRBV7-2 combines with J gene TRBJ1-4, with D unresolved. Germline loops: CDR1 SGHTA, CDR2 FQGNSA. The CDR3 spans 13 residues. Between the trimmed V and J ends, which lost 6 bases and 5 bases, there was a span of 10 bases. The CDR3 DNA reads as TGTGCCAGCAGTCGGGATGAGAATGAAAAACTGTTTTTT. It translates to CASSRDENEKLFF.

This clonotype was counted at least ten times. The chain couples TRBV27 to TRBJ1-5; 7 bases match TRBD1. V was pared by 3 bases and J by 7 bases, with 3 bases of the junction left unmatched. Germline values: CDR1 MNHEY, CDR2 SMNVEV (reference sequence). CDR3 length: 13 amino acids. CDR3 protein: CASSLTGFQPQHF. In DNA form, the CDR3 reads TGTGCCAGCAGTTTGACAGGGTTCCAGCCCCAGCATTTT.

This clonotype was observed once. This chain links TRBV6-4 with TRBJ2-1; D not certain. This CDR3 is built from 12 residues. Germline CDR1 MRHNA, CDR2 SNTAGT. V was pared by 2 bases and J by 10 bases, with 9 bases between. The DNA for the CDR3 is TGTGCCAGCAGTGACCCCCTCGGGGAGCAGTTCTTC. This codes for CASSDPLGEQFF.

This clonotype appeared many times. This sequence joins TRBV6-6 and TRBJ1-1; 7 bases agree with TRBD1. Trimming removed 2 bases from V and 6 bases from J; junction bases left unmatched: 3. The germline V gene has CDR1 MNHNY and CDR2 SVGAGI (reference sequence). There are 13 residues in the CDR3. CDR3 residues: CASSYPGGAEAFF. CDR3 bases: TGTGCCAGCAGTTACCCAGGGGGGGCTGAAGCTTTCTTT.

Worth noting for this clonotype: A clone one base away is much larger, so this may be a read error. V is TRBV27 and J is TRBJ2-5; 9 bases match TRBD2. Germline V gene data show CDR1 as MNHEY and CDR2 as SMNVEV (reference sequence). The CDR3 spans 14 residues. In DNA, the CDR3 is TGTGCCGGCAGTTTATCGGCGGGGGGGGAGACCCAGTACTTC. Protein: CAGSLSAGGETQYF.

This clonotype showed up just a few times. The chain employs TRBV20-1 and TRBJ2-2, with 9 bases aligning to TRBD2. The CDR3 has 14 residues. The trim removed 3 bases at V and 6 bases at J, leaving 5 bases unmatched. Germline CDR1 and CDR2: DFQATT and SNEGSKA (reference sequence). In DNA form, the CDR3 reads TGCAGTGCTAGGGCTAGCGGGATCCCCGGGGAGCTGTTTTTT. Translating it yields CSARASGIPGELFF.

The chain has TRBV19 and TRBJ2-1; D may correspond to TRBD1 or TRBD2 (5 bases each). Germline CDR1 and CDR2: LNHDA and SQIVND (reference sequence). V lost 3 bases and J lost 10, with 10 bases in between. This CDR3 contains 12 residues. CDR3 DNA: TGTGCCAGTAGTATGGGACCACGGGAGCAGTTCTTC. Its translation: CASSMGPREQFF.

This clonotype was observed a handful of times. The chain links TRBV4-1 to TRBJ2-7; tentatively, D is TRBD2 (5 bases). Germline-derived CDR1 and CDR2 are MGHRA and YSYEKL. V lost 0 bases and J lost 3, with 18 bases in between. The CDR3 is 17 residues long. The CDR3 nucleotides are TGCGCCAGCAGCCAAGATATTGCTAGCCGGGGAGTCTACGAGCAGTACTTC. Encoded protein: CASSQDIASRGVYEQYF.

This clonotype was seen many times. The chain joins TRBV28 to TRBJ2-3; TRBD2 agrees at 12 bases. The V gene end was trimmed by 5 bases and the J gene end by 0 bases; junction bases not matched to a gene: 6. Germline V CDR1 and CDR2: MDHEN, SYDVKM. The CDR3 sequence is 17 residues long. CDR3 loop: CASSTHGTSGSTDTQYF. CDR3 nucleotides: TGTGCCAGCAGTACCCACGGGACTAGCGGGAGCACAGATACGCAGTATTTT.

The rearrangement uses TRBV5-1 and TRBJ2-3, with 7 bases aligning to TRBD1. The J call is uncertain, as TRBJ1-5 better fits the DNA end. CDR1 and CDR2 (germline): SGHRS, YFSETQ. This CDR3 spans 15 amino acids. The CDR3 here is CASSVGDSSTDTQHF. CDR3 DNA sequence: TGCGCCAGCAGCGTTGGGGACAGCAGCACAGATACGCAGCATTTT.

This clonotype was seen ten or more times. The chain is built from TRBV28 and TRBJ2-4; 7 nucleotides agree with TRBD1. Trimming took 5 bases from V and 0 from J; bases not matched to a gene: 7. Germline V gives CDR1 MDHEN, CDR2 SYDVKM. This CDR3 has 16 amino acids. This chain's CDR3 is CASSTWDSSAKNIQYF. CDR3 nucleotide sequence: TGTGCCAGCAGTACTTGGGACAGCTCAGCCAAAAACATTCAGTACTTC. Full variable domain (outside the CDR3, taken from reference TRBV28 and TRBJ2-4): DVKVTQSSRYLVKRTGEKVFLECVQDMDHENMFWYRQDPGLGLRLIYFSYDVKMKEKGDIPEGYSVSREKKERFSLILESASTNQTSMYLCASSTWDSSAKNIQYFGAGTRLSVL.

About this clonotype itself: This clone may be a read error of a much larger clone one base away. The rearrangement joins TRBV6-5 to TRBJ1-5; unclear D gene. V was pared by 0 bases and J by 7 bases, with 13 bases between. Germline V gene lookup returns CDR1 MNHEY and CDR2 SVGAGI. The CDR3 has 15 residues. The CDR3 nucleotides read TGTGCCAGCAGTTACTCGTGGAGGGAGGTACAGCCCCAGCATTTT. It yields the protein CASSYSWREVQPQHF.

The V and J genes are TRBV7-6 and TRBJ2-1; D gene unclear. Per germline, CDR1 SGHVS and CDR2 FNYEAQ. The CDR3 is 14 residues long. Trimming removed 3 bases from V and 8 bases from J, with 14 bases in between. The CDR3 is CASSFGSLRDEQFF. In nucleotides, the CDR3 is TGTGCCAGCAGCTTCGGGTCCCTGCGCGATGAGCAGTTCTTC. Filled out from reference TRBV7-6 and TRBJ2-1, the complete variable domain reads GAGVSQSPRYKVTKRGQDVALRCDPISGHVSLYWYRQALGQGPEFLTYFNYEAQQDKSGLPNDRFSAERPEGSISTLTIQRTEQRDSAMYRCASSFGSLRDEQFFGPGTRLTVL.

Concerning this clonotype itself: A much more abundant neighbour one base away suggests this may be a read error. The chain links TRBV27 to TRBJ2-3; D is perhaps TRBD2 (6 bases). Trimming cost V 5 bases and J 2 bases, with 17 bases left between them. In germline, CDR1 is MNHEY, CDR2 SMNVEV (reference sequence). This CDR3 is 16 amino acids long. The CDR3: CASSPLGGSPTDTQYF. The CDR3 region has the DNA TGTGCCAGCAGTCCCTTGGGGGGATCCCCCACAGATACGCAGTATTTT.

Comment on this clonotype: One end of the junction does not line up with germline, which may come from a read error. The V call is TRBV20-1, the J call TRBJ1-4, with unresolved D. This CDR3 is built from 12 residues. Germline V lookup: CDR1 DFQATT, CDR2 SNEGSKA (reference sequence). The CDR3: CSALPRSENLFF. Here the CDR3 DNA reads TGCAGTGCTCTCCCCCGGTCGGAAAACCTGTTTTTT.

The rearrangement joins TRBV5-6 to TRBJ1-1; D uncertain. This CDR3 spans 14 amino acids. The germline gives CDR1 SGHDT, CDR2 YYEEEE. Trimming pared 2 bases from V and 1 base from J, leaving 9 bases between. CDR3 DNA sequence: TGTGCCAGCAGCTTTCTTCTACCGAACACTGAAGCTTTCTTT. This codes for CASSFLLPNTEAFF.

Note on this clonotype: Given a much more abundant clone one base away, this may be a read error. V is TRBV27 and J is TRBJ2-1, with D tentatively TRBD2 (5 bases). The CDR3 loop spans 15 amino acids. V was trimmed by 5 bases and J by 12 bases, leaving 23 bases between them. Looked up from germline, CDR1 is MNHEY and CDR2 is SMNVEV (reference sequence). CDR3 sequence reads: CASSEAPMGSGGQFF. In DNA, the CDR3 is TGTGCCAGCAGTGAAGCCCCAATGGGCAGCGGTGGGCAGTTCTTC.

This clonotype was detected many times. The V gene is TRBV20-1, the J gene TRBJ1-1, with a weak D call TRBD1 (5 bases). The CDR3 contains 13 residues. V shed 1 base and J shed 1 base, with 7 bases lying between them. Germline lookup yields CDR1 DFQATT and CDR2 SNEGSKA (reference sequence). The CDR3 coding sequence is TGCAGTGCTAGAGGACAGAGGAACACTGAAGCTTTCTTT. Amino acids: CSARGQRNTEAFF.

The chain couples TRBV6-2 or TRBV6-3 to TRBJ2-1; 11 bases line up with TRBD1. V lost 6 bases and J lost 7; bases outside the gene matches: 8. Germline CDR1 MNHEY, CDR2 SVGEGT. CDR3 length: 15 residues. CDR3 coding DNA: TGTGCCAGCAGACCAGGACAGGGGGCGCAAAATGAGCAGTTCTTC. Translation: CASRPGQGAQNEQFF.

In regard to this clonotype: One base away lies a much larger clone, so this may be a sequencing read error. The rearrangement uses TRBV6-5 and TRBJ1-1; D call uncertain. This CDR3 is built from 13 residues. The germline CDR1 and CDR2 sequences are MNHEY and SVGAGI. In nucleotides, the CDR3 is TGTGCCGGCAGTTACAACGGGTTTAGTGAAGCTTTCTTT. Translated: CAGSYNGFSEAFF.